Listed here are 21 T cell receptor beta chains from one sample, sequenced in a study of cytomegalovirus exposure and HLA in healthy donors. It was with 60 Vbeta and 13 Jbeta primers that the PCR ran. Generated by immunoSEQ multiplex PCR, the TCRdb table keeps only in-frame clones and is missing some. Here the sample spans some 180,000 clones, roughly 90% being singletons. The source material was PBMCs. The source is a boy between 2 and 10 years old in good health and CMV-seronegative.

CDR3 bases: TGCGCCAGCAGCCCCCCTGGGGCGGCATCCTACGAGCAGTACTTC. It encodes CASSPPGAASYEQYF. V and J are TRBV5-1 and TRBJ2-7, with TRBD1 as a possible D gene (5 bases). In germline, CDR1 is SGHRS, CDR2 YFSETQ. CDR3 length equals 15 residues. V shed 4 bases and J shed 1 base, with 15 bases lying between them.

The V gene is TRBV29-1, the J gene TRBJ2-1, with D hard to call. This CDR3 spans 12 amino acids. Germline V lookup: CDR1 SQVTM, CDR2 ANQGSEA. The V gene lost 4 bases and the J gene lost 8 bases, with 12 bases spanning the gap. The chain's CDR3 is CSVASLFYEQFF. CDR3 nucleotide sequence: TGCAGCGTTGCGTCCTTGTTCTATGAGCAGTTCTTC.

The V and J genes are TRBV7-8 and TRBJ2-5, with D uncertain. V gave up 1 base and J gave up 1 base, with 13 bases separating them. Looked up from germline, CDR1 is SGHVS and CDR2 is FQNEAQ. CDR3 length: 16 residues. The CDR3 DNA reads TGTGCCAGCAGCTTAGGTTTCAGTCGCCGCCAAGAGACCCAGTACTTC. Translated, it gives CASSLGFSRRQETQYF.

This clone was counted a single time. This chain links TRBV11-2 with TRBJ1-4, with a possible D match to TRBD1 (5 bases). Looked up from germline, CDR1 is SGHAT and CDR2 is FQNNGV. This CDR3 is built from 15 residues. The V and J ends lost 3 bases and 8 bases respectively, with 16 bases between them. The CDR3 sequence is CASSLGQGGNEKLFF. The CDR3 nucleotides are TGTGCCAGCAGCTTGGGGCAGGGTGGAAACGAAAAACTGTTTTTT.

The V and J genes are TRBV19 and TRBJ2-1; D unresolved. Germline V gives CDR1 LNHDA, CDR2 SQIVND (reference sequence). The V gene lost 2 bases and the J gene lost 3 bases, with 8 bases spanning the gap. The CDR3 runs to 14 residues. In DNA form, the CDR3 reads TGTGCCAGTAGTATAAGCCCGGGCTACAATGAGCAGTTCTTC. This sequence encodes CASSISPGYNEQFF.

CDR3 region: CSVEDSHGGSGELFF. CDR3 nucleotides: TGCAGCGTTGAAGATTCGCATGGAGGATCCGGGGAGCTGTTTTTT. This chain uses TRBV29-1 with TRBJ2-2, with D possibly TRBD2 on 5 matching bases. Trimming cost V 0 bases and J 6 bases, with 14 bases left between them. CDR1 is SQVTM and CDR2 is ANQGSEA in the germline V gene. This CDR3 has 15 amino acids.

The table lists this clone with a count of one. The CDR3 nucleotides read TGTGCCAGCAGCTCGGCCCTACAGAGCCAAGAGACCCAGTACTTC. Translating it yields CASSSALQSQETQYF. The rearrangement joins TRBV7-9 to TRBJ2-5; D is uncertain. Germline CDR1 and CDR2: SEHNR and FQNEAQ (reference sequence). V shed 4 bases and J shed 1 base, with 13 bases lying between them. The CDR3 is 15 residues long.

The chain uses TRBV27 and TRBJ2-1; D is perhaps TRBD2 (6 bases). V was trimmed by 2 bases and J by 4 bases, leaving 12 bases between them. The CDR3 totals 15 residues. Germline V gene data show CDR1 as MNHEY and CDR2 as SMNVEV (reference sequence). The CDR3 region is CASSLGREPYNEQFF. CDR3 coding DNA: TGTGCCAGCAGTTTAGGACGGGAGCCTTACAATGAGCAGTTCTTC.

The CDR3 sequence: CAVWDPNLAGTSSYNEQFF. The CDR3 coding sequence is TGTGCCGTTTGGGATCCGAATCTAGCGGGGACGAGCTCCTACAATGAGCAGTTCTTC. This chain connects TRBV10-3 to TRBJ2-1; 9 bases are a match to TRBD2. The CDR3 loop spans 19 amino acids. Germline trimming cut 11 bases from V and 0 bases from J; bases unmatched to any gene: 20. Germline CDR1 and CDR2: ENHRY and SYGVKD.

The gene calls are TRBV27 and TRBJ2-7; D is perhaps TRBD2 (5 bases). Trimming took off 8 bases at V and 0 bases at J, with 5 bases between the two ends. The CDR3 totals 11 residues. Germline V gene data show CDR1 as MNHEY and CDR2 as SMNVEV (reference sequence). The chain's CDR3 is CASGLSYEQYF. CDR3 DNA sequence: TGTGCCAGCGGACTCTCCTACGAGCAGTACTTC.

The genes are TRBV19 and TRBJ1-6, with D possibly being TRBD1 (6 bases). The ends were cut back, 5 bases at V and 0 bases at J, with 17 bases in the middle. The CDR3 spans 18 residues. The V gene's germline CDR1 is LNHDA and CDR2 SQIVND (reference sequence). The CDR3 DNA sequence: TGTGCCAGTAGTGCGGTATCCAGGGGTTCCTCCTATAATTCACCCCTCCACTTT. This translates into CASSAVSRGSSYNSPLHF.

This clone occurred a few times. The chain is built from TRBV27 and TRBJ1-1; the D is unclear. CDR3 length equals 14 residues. Germline V gives CDR1 MNHEY, CDR2 SMNVEV (reference sequence). V shed 6 bases and J shed 6 bases, with 17 bases lying between them. CDR3 in DNA: TGTGCCAGCAGCGTGAGGGAGGGCGGCTCTGAAGCTTTCTTT. Translation: CASSVREGGSEAFF.

The J gene is TRBJ2-7, the V gene TRBV7-6; D perhaps matches TRBD2 (5 bases). V was cut by 1 base and J by 2 bases, with 12 bases left in between. Germline assignment: CDR1 SGHVS and CDR2 FNYEAQ. This CDR3 comprises 15 residues. CDR3 in DNA: TGTGCCAGCAGCTTAGAGGCAGCGGTGCCCTACGAGCAGTACTTC. This encodes CASSLEAAVPYEQYF. Variable domain in full (rest from reference TRBV7-6 and TRBJ2-7): GAGVSQSPRYKVTKRGQDVALRCDPISGHVSLYWYRQALGQGPEFLTYFNYEAQQDKSGLPNDRFSAERPEGSISTLTIQRTEQRDSAMYRCASSLEAAVPYEQYFGPGTRLTVT.

This sequence joins TRBV28 and TRBJ2-1, with 7 positions matching TRBD2. Unmatched junction bases numbered 7, after V lost 3 bases and J lost 5 bases. Germline assignment: CDR1 MDHEN and CDR2 SYDVKM. CDR3 length: 15 amino acids. In DNA, the CDR3 is TGTGCCAGCAGTTTTTCGGGGGAGGGAGACAATGAGCAGTTCTTC. Amino acids: CASSFSGEGDNEQFF.

In its sample, this clone was seen once. The chain has TRBV6-5 and TRBJ1-1; no definite D call. CDR1 is MNHEY, CDR2 SVGAGI, per germline. This CDR3 spans 14 amino acids. V was shortened by 6 bases and J by 6 bases, with 17 bases between the two germline ends. CDR3 sequence reads: CASSPAGFRAEAFF. The CDR3 DNA is TGTGCCAGCAGCCCCGCGGGGTTTCGCGCTGAAGCTTTCTTT.

The chain uses TRBV6-5 and TRBJ1-1; TRBD1 aligns across 8 bases. The CDR3 is 15 residues long. V shed 2 bases and J 0 bases; nucleotides not matched to a gene: 2. Germline V gene lookup returns CDR1 MNHEY and CDR2 SVGAGI. CDR3 nucleotides: TGTGCCAGCAGTTACCAGGGGGCGCTGAACACTGAAGCTTTCTTT. Amino acid sequence: CASSYQGALNTEAFF.

The gene calls are TRBV28 and TRBJ2-7, with 9 bases identical to TRBD2. The CDR3 has 17 amino acids. Per the germline V gene, CDR1 is MDHEN and CDR2 is SYDVKM. V gave up 3 bases and J gave up 1 base; unmatched junction bases: 10. The CDR3 DNA follows: TGTGCCAGCAGTTTGGGGGTAGCGGGAGAGGGTTCCTACGAGCAGTACTTC. Amino acid sequence: CASSLGVAGEGSYEQYF.

The chain links TRBV25-1 to TRBJ2-3; no firm D call. This CDR3 is built from 14 residues. The V gene lost 3 bases and the J gene lost 0 bases, with 7 bases spanning the gap. The germline CDR1 and CDR2 sequences are MGHDK and SYGVNS. CDR3 DNA: TGTGCCAGCAGTGAGAGCCCGAGCACAGATACGCAGTATTTT. It is translated as CASSESPSTDTQYF.

The gene calls are TRBV28 and TRBJ1-5; D is unresolved. The germline CDR1 and CDR2 sequences are MDHEN and SYDVKM. This CDR3 region has 15 residues. V was shortened by 3 bases and J by 1 base, with 10 bases between the two germline ends. CDR3 DNA: TGTGCCAGCAGTTTTAGGGCGGGGAGCAATCAGCCCCAGCATTTT. Encoded protein: CASSFRAGSNQPQHF.

This chain uses TRBV14 with TRBJ2-5; 10 bases agree with TRBD1. This CDR3 spans 15 amino acids. V shed 3 bases and J 7 bases; nucleotides not matched to a gene: 8. CDR1 is SGHDN and CDR2 is FVKESK in the germline V gene. The CDR3 loop reads CASSQTGGGSGTQYF. CDR3 in DNA: TGTGCCAGCAGCCAGACAGGGGGCGGGTCTGGGACCCAGTACTTC. Full variable domain (outside the CDR3, taken from reference TRBV14 and TRBJ2-5): EAGVTQFPSHSVIEKGQTVTLRCDPISGHDNLYWYRRVMGKEIKFLLHFVKESKQDESGMPNNRFLAERTGGTYSTLKVQPAELEDSGVYFCASSQTGGGSGTQYFGPGTRLLVL.

The chain combines TRBV5-4 with TRBJ2-2; D unclear. From germline, CDR1 is SGHNT and CDR2 YYREEE (reference sequence). This CDR3 comprises 14 residues. Deletions cut 3 bases from V and 3 bases from J, with 9 bases between. The CDR3 sequence is CASSYERDTGELFF. CDR3 bases: TGTGCCAGCAGCTACGAACGGGACACCGGGGAGCTGTTTTTT.